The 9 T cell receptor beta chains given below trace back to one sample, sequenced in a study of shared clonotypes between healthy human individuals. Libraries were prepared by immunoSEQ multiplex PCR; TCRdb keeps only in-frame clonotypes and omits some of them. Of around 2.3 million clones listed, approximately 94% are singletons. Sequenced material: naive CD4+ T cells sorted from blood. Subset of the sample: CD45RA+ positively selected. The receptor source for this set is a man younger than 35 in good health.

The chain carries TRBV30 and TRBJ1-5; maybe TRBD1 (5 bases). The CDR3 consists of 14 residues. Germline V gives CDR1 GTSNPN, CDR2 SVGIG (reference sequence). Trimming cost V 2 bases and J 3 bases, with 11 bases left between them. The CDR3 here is CAWSSGGVNQPQHF. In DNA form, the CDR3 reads TGTGCCTGGAGTTCGGGGGGGGTCAATCAGCCCCAGCATTTT.

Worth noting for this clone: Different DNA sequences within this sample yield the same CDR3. CDR3 DNA: TGTGCCAGCAGCCGAACGGACAGGAACTATGGCTACACCTTC. This gives the protein CASSRTDRNYGYTF. The chain is built from TRBV7-2 and TRBJ1-2; 7 nucleotides agree with TRBD1. Germline V gene lookup returns CDR1 SGHTA and CDR2 FQGNSA. The CDR3 runs 14 residues. The trim removed 5 bases at V and 2 bases at J, leaving 5 bases unmatched.

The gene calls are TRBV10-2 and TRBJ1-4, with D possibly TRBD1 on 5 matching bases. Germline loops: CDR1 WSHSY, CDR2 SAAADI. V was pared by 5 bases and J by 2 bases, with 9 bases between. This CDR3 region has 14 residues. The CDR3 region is CASSLGGTNEKLFF. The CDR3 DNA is TGCGCCAGCAGTTTGGGGGGGACTAATGAAAAACTGTTTTTT.

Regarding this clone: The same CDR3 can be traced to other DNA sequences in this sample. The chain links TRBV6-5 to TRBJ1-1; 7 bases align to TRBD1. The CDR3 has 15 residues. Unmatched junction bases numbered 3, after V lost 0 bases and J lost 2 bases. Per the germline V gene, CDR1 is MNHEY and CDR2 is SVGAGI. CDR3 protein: CASSYSGTVNTEAFF. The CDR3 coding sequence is TGTGCCAGCAGTTACTCAGGGACAGTAAACACTGAAGCTTTCTTT.

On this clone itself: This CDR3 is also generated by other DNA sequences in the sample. CDR3 coding DNA: TGTGCCAGCAGTTTTAGGGGGGACGGGGAGCTGTTTTTT. Translating gives CASSFRGDGELFF. The chain has TRBV27 and TRBJ2-2, with D perhaps being TRBD1 or TRBD2 (6 bases each). Deletions cut 3 bases from V and 7 bases from J, with 9 bases between. Germline lookup yields CDR1 MNHEY and CDR2 SMNVEV (reference sequence). The CDR3 has 13 amino acids.

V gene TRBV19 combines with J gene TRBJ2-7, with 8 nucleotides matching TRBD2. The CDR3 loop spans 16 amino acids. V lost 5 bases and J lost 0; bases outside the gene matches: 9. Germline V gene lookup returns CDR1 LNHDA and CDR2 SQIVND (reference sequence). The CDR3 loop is CASSVIAGPGSYEQYF. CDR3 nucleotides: TGTGCCAGTAGTGTCATAGCGGGGCCCGGCTCCTACGAGCAGTACTTC. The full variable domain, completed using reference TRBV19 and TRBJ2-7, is DGGITQSPKYLFRKEGQNVTLSCEQNLNHDAMYWYRQDPGQGLRLIYYSQIVNDFQKGDIAEGYSVSREKKESFPLTVTSAQKNPTAFYLCASSVIAGPGSYEQYFGPGTRLTVT.

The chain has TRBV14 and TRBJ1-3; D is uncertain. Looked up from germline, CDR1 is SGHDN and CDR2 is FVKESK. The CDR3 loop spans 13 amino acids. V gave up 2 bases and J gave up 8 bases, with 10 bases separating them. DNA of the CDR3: TGTGCCAGCAGCCAATTCGCGAGCCACACCATATATTTT. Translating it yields CASSQFASHTIYF.

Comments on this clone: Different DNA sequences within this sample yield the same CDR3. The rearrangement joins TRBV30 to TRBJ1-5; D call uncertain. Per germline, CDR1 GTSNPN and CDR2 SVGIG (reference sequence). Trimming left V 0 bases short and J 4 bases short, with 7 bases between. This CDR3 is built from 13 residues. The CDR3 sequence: CAWSVARNQPQHF. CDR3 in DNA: TGTGCCTGGAGTGTGGCAAGAAATCAGCCCCAGCATTTT.

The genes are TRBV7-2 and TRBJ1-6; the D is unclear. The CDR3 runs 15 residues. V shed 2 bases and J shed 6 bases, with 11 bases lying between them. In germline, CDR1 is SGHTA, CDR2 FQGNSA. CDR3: CASSLRDWGNSPLHF. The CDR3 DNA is TGTGCCAGCAGCTTACGAGACTGGGGTAATTCACCCCTCCACTTT.